These 3 T cell receptor beta chains share one sample of origin, sequenced in a study of T cell repertoires in cytomegalovirus infection. TCRdb processed the reads anew with MiXCR; each CDR3 protein has one entry. The repertoire holds fewer than 550,000 distinct CDR3 sequences, with approximately 32% as singletons. The sample consisted of PBMCs. These receptors originate from a human donor in good health (CMV status not recorded). Some clones in this sample may be carry-over from other donors' samples.

As for this clonotype: At one end, the junction sequence differs from germline, possibly due to a read error. The chain employs TRBV11-3 and TRBJ2-1; a possible D gene is TRBD2 (5 bases). There are 13 residues in the CDR3. Germline-derived CDR1 and CDR2 are SGHNT and YENEEA. In nucleotides, the CDR3 is TGTGCCAGAAGCTTATCGTATCGGGATGAGAGGTTCTTC. Encoded protein: CARSLSYRDERFF.

In DNA form, the CDR3 reads TGTGCCGCCGAACCCCAGGGGGAGCAGTACTTC. Translation gives CAAEPQGEQYF. The chain couples TRBV15 to TRBJ2-7, with D tentatively TRBD1 (6 bases). This CDR3 has 11 amino acids. Germline V lookup: CDR1 LNHNV, CDR2 YYDKDF (reference sequence). Trimming took off 11 bases at V and 7 bases at J, with 15 bases between the two ends.

This chain connects TRBV7-6 to TRBJ2-5, with D possibly TRBD2 on 7 matching bases. Trimming shortened V by 0 bases and J by 4 bases, and 12 bases separated the two germline ends. This CDR3 has 15 residues. Germline lookup yields CDR1 SGHVS and CDR2 FNYEAQ. Written as DNA, the CDR3 is TGTGCCAGCAGCTTAGCGGGGGGGGCAGGAGAGACCCAGTACTTC. Translating it yields CASSLAGGAGETQYF.